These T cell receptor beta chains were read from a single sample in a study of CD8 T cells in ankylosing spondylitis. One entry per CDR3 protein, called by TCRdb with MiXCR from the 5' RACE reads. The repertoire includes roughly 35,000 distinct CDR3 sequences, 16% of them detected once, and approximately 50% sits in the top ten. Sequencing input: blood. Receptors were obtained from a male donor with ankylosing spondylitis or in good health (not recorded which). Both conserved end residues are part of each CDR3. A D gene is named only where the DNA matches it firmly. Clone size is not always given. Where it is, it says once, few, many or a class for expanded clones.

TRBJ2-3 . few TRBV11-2 CASMGPGTASPDTQYF TGTGCCAGTATGGGCCCCGGGACTGCTAGCCCAGATACGCAGTATTTT
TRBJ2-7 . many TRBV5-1 CASSLDNRRAAEQYF TGCGCCAGCAGCTTGGATAACCGCAGGGCCGCCGAGCAGTACTTC
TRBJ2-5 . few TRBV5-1 CASSLDPYHQETQYF TGCGCCAGCAGCTTGGACCCATACCACCAAGAGACCCAGTACTTC
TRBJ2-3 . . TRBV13 CASSSQSTDTQYF TGTGCCAGCAGCTCCCAGAGCACAGATACGCAGTATTTT
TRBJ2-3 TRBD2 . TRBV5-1 CASSPLAGGGTDTQYF TGCGCCAGCAGCCCTCTCGCCGGGGGGGGCACAGATACGCAGTATTTT
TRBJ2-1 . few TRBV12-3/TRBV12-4 CASSLGSTLYDNEQFF TGTGCCAGCAGTTTAGGCTCTACGCTCTATGATAATGAGCAGTTCTTC
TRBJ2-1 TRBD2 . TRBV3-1 CASSSNMAGGLGNEQFF TGTGCCAGCAGTTCCAACATGGCGGGAGGGTTAGGCAATGAGCAGTTCTTC
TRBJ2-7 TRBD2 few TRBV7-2 CASSLNGGRFRPEQYF TGTGCCAGCAGCTTAAATGGCGGGAGGTTTCGACCCGAGCAGTACTTC
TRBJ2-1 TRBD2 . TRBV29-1 CSAAGTSFYNEQFF TGCAGCGCCGCCGGGACTAGCTTCTACAATGAGCAGTTCTTC
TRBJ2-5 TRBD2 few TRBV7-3 CASSATSGELRAQYF TGTGCCAGCAGCGCGACTAGCGGGGAATTGAGGGCCCAGTACTTC
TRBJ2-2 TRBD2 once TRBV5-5 CASSLSSGATGELFF TGTGCCAGCAGCTTGTCTAGCGGGGCCACCGGGGAGCTGTTTTTT
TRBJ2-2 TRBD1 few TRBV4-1 CASSRRLKGQGAHGELFF TGCGCCAGCAGCCGCAGACTCAAAGGACAGGGGGCTCACGGGGAGCTGTTTTTT
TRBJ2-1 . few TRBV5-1 CASSSGDGYNEQFF TGCGCCAGCAGCTCAGGGGATGGCTACAATGAGCAGTTCTTC
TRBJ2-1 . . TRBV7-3 CASSWSPGDEQFF TGTGCCAGCAGCTGGTCCCCAGGGGATGAGCAGTTCTTC
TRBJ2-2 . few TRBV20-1 CSAAPGHEPGRKLFF TGCAGTGCCGCCCCGGGGCACGAACCGGGACGGAAGCTGTTTTTT
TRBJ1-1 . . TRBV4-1 CASSQLVNTEAFF TGCGCCAGCAGCCAATTGGTGAACACTGAAGCTTTCTTT